Shown below are 23 T cell receptor beta chains from a single sample sequenced in a study of blood T cell repertoires in COVID-19 (dated by TCRdb to 2018 to 2020). The method was the immunoSEQ multiplex PCR assay. TCRdb re-hosts the immuneACCESS table, in-frame sequences only. Its copies lack some clones; in the studies checked, an unresolved V gene accounts for under half of them, and the cause for the rest is not known. For this sample there are around 260,000 clones; approximately 86% appear just once. The top ten clonotypes cover approximately 2% of the sample. The material sequenced was peripheral blood. Every receptor here comes from a man aged 25-45 years with active or convalescent COVID-19.

Only one count was recorded for this clone. This chain joins TRBV16 and TRBJ2-2, with TRBD1 identical over 7 bases. The ends lost 1 base at V and 2 bases at J; junction bases unmatched: 7. The CDR3 totals 17 residues. Germline-derived CDR1 and CDR2 are KGHSY and FQNENV. The CDR3 coding sequence is TGTGCCAGCAGCCAATGGATTGGGACAGACAACACCGGGGAGCTGTTTTTT. Translated: CASSQWIGTDNTGELFF.

V and J are TRBV6-4 and TRBJ1-4, with 7 nucleotides matching TRBD1. CDR3 length equals 16 residues. Germline V lookup: CDR1 MRHNA, CDR2 SNTAGT. The J segment lost 10 bases and the V segment lost 2 bases, leaving 13 bases of the junction unmatched. The CDR3 loop is CASSDGVEGGRAKLFF. The CDR3, as DNA: TGTGCCAGCAGTGACGGAGTTGAAGGGGGCCGAGCAAAACTGTTTTTT.

The count of this clone is one. The J gene is TRBJ2-1, the V gene TRBV5-1, with 12 nucleotides matching TRBD2. Trimming at V came to 0 bases and at J to 7 bases, leaving 2 bases not matched to a gene. The CDR3 is 15 residues long. Germline CDR1 reads SGHRS; CDR2 reads YFSETQ. CDR3 sequence reads: CASSLETSGGNEQFF. The CDR3 nucleotides are TGCGCCAGCAGCTTGGAGACTAGCGGGGGAAATGAGCAGTTCTTC.

This chain links TRBV5-1 with TRBJ2-7, with 7 bases matching TRBD2. J gave up 6 bases and V 0 bases, and 9 bases lay outside the gene matches. Germline V gene lookup returns CDR1 SGHRS and CDR2 YFSETQ. This CDR3 has 15 amino acids. This CDR3 reads CASSLGKAGEGEQYF. The CDR3 coding sequence is TGCGCCAGCAGCTTGGGGAAGGCGGGGGAGGGCGAGCAGTACTTC.

J is TRBJ1-1 and V is TRBV2, with a possible D match to TRBD1 (5 bases). The CDR3 spans 15 residues. Germline V lookup: CDR1 SNHLY, CDR2 FYNNEI. V lost 4 bases, J lost 0 bases, and 12 bases lay in between. The CDR3 protein is CASSVDRYMNTEAFF. The CDR3 DNA reads TGTGCCAGCAGTGTCGACAGATACATGAACACTGAAGCTTTCTTT.

The chain uses TRBV6-5 and TRBJ2-3; 7 bases line up with TRBD1. Germline V CDR1 and CDR2: MNHEY, SVGAGI. V dropped 2 bases and J dropped 2; count of bases not matched to a gene: 7. The CDR3 contains 16 residues. CDR3 sequence: CASSYSPGQNTDTQYF. The DNA of the CDR3 is TGTGCCAGCAGTTACAGCCCGGGACAGAACACAGATACGCAGTATTTT.

This clone was seen only a few times. The CDR3 sequence is CASSADTGVGNTIYF. The CDR3 DNA sequence: TGTGCCAGCAGCGCCGATACAGGGGTTGGAAACACCATATATTTT. The chain links TRBV9 to TRBJ1-3, with 7 bases identical to TRBD1. CDR3 length: 15 amino acids. After removal of 3 bases from V and 3 bases from J, the junction contained 6 bases not matched to a gene. The germline V gene has CDR1 SGDLS and CDR2 YYNGEE.

This clone was counted at least ten times. The rearrangement links TRBV6-1 to TRBJ2-1; 12 bases align to TRBD2. After removal of 1 base from V and 10 bases from J, the junction contained 5 bases not matched to a gene. The CDR3 loop spans 15 amino acids. Germline V gene lookup returns CDR1 MNHNS and CDR2 SASEGT. The CDR3: CASSEELAGGREQFF. As DNA, the CDR3 is TGTGCCAGCAGTGAAGAGCTAGCGGGGGGGCGGGAGCAGTTCTTC.

The chain is built from TRBV27 and TRBJ2-7, with 8 bases lining up with TRBD1. The germline CDR1 and CDR2 sequences are MNHEY and SMNVEV (reference sequence). The V segment lost 7 bases and the J segment 5 bases; nucleotides outside the gene matches: 7. The CDR3 has 13 residues. The CDR3 bases are TGTGCCAGCATCGACAGGGGTTCCAACGAGCAGTACTTC. This translates into CASIDRGSNEQYF.

The table lists this clone with a count of one. The chain links TRBV5-1 to TRBJ1-1; 9 nucleotides line up with TRBD1. The germline V gene encodes CDR1 SGHRS and CDR2 YFSETQ. V was clipped by 4 bases and J by 5 bases; unmatched bases: 6. The length of the CDR3 is 14 residues. CDR3 sequence (DNA): TGCGCCAGCAGCGGGGGACAGGGCCGTACTGAAGCTTTCTTT. It specifies CASSGGQGRTEAFF.

The V call is TRBV2, the J call TRBJ1-2, with TRBD1 identical over 11 bases. The trim removed 6 bases at V and 4 bases at J, leaving 13 bases unmatched. Looked up from germline, CDR1 is SNHLY and CDR2 is FYNNEI. The CDR3 length is 17 residues. The CDR3, as DNA: TGTGCCAGCAGGAAACCGGGACAGGGGGGGCCCATCTATGGCTACACCTTC. As protein: CASRKPGQGGPIYGYTF.

The J gene is TRBJ2-1, the V gene TRBV6-4; 14 bases map to TRBD2. The germline gives CDR1 MRHNA, CDR2 SNTAGT. The CDR3 extends over 15 amino acids. The J segment lost 8 bases and the V segment lost 2 bases, leaving 2 bases of the junction unmatched. The DNA of the CDR3 is TGTGCCAGCAGTGACGAGGGACTAGCGGGGGATGAGCAGTTCTTC. Its protein product is CASSDEGLAGDEQFF.

V usage is TRBV7-2 and J usage is TRBJ1-1; TRBD1 agrees at 9 bases. V shed 2 bases, J shed 8 bases, and the junction held 9 bases outside the gene matches. The V gene's germline CDR1 is SGHTA and CDR2 FQGNSA. This CDR3 has 15 residues. The CDR3 reads CASSLTGGVEKEAFF. The CDR3 nucleotides read TGTGCCAGCAGCTTAACAGGGGGCGTCGAAAAGGAAGCTTTCTTT.

This clone was observed once. V gene TRBV29-1 combines with J gene TRBJ2-7; the D gene is possibly TRBD2 (5 bases). The CDR3 is 13 amino acids. Deletions cut 4 bases from V and 3 bases from J, with 13 bases between. Germline CDR1 reads SQVTM; CDR2 reads ANQGSEA. The CDR3 loop reads CSVVRDANYEQYF. The CDR3 DNA follows: TGCAGCGTTGTACGGGATGCCAACTACGAGCAGTACTTC.

J is TRBJ2-2 and V is TRBV3-1 (or the pseudogene TRBV3-2), with 9 nucleotides matching TRBD2. The CDR3 is 16 residues long. Germline V gene sequence: CDR1 LGHDT, CDR2 YNNKEL (reference sequence). V shed 0 bases and J 6 bases; nucleotides not matched to a gene: 5. The CDR3 region has the DNA TGTGCCAGCAGCCAAGAGCCGGGACTAGCCCCCGGGGAGCTGTTTTTT. Its translation: CASSQEPGLAPGELFF.

The chain is built from TRBV21-1 and TRBJ1-1; the D segment call TRBD1 is taken from the table without a DNA check. TRBV21-1 is noted as a pseudogene. This CDR3 contains 14 residues. The DNA for the CDR3 is TGTGCCAGCAGCAACTTTTACAAGAACACTGAAGCTTTCTTT. Its translation is CASSNFYKNTEAFF.

J is TRBJ2-1 and V is TRBV7-9; perhaps TRBD1 as D (5 bases). CDR3 length equals 15 residues. Germline loops: CDR1 SEHNR, CDR2 FQNEAQ (reference sequence). Trimming pared 5 bases from V and 0 bases from J, leaving 11 bases between. CDR3 sequence reads: CASSPPGNSYNEQFF. The CDR3 DNA is TGTGCCAGCAGCCCACCAGGGAACTCCTACAATGAGCAGTTCTTC.

The chain combines TRBV4-1 with TRBJ2-5, with 10 bases lining up with TRBD2. V was clipped by 0 bases and J by 4 bases; unmatched bases: 8. CDR1 and CDR2 (germline): MGHRA, YSYEKL. CDR3 length equals 17 residues. The CDR3 region is CASSQDPAGGPGETQYF. Here the CDR3 DNA reads TGCGCCAGCAGCCAAGATCCAGCGGGGGGGCCTGGAGAGACCCAGTACTTC.

The V gene is TRBV12-3 or TRBV12-4, the J gene TRBJ2-7; 7 bases are shared with TRBD1. The V segment lost 3 bases and the J segment 3 bases; nucleotides outside the gene matches: 2. The CDR3 is 13 amino acids. CDR3 in DNA: TGTGCCAGCAGTTTGTGGGACAGCTACGAGCAGTACTTC. This translates into CASSLWDSYEQYF.

The rearrangement uses TRBV7-3 and TRBJ1-1; no firm D call. Germline CDR1 reads SGHTA; CDR2 reads FQGTGA. Trimming pared 8 bases from V and 4 bases from J, leaving 14 bases between. The CDR3 loop spans 13 amino acids. CDR3 loop: CASLSGVITEAFF. CDR3 sequence (DNA): TGTGCCAGCTTGTCCGGGGTTATCACTGAAGCTTTCTTT.

V and J are TRBV10-2 and TRBJ1-5, with unresolved D. The germline V gene encodes CDR1 WSHSY and CDR2 SAAADI. V was trimmed by 2 bases and J by 1 base, leaving 9 bases between them. The CDR3 contains 15 residues. This CDR3 is CASSEQARSNQPQHF. The CDR3 DNA is TGCGCCAGCAGTGAGCAAGCGCGGAGCAATCAGCCCCAGCATTTT.

The chain uses TRBV9 and TRBJ2-1; 8 nucleotides line up with TRBD1. Trimming cost V 1 base and J 7 bases; bases outside gene matches: 7. CDR1 is SGDLS, CDR2 YYNGEE, per germline. This CDR3 has 15 residues. CDR3 protein: CASSVSGDRWNEQFF. The CDR3 bases are TGTGCCAGCAGCGTATCGGGGGACAGGTGGAATGAGCAGTTCTTC.

V and J are TRBV7-2 and TRBJ1-6; D might be TRBD1 (5 bases). Trimming took 2 bases from V and 7 from J, leaving 12 bases between them. The CDR3 totals 15 residues. CDR1 is SGHTA and CDR2 is FQGNSA in the germline V gene. CDR3 loop: CASSLSGRSNSPLHF. The CDR3 nucleotides are TGTGCCAGCAGCTTATCAGGGCGTTCGAATTCACCCCTCCACTTT.